Shown below are 23 T cell receptor beta chains from a single sample sequenced in a study of T cell clonotyping in hematopoietic cell transplantation. Assay used: immunoSEQ multiplex PCR; TCRdb lists only in-frame clones, some missing. The sample lists 6,500 to 7,000 clones; 37% were seen once. The specimen comprised peripheral blood mononuclear cells, sampled 30 days after allogeneic stem cell transplant. The receptors originated from a female patient in her 60s who had an allogeneic stem cell transplant, so the T cells may come from the graft donor. Some clones in this sample may be carry-over from other donors' samples.

By sample fraction, this clone is medium-sized. This chain links TRBV11-2 with TRBJ2-2; TRBD2 agrees at 14 bases. Trimming removed 3 bases from V and 0 bases from J; junction bases left unmatched: 6. From germline, CDR1 is SGHAT and CDR2 FQNNGV. The CDR3 runs to 19 residues. DNA for the CDR3: TGTGCCAGCAGCTTCCCGGGACTAGCGGGGGCCCCGAACACCGGGGAGCTGTTTTTT. This gives the protein CASSFPGLAGAPNTGELFF.

This CDR3 is CARRHRAPMNTEAFF. The CDR3, as DNA: TGTGCCCGCCGTCACAGGGCTCCCATGAACACTGAAGCTTTCTTT. The chain links TRBV30 to TRBJ1-1, with D tentatively TRBD1 (6 bases). Trimming cost V 8 bases and J 0 bases, with 19 bases left between them. From germline, CDR1 is GTSNPN and CDR2 SVGIG (reference sequence). This CDR3 spans 15 amino acids.

This clone came up a few times. This chain links TRBV25-1 with TRBJ2-1; 12 bases match TRBD2. Germline trimming cut 3 bases from V and 7 bases from J; bases unmatched to any gene: 4. The CDR3 length is 15 residues. Germline CDR1 reads MGHDK; CDR2 reads SYGVNS. The CDR3 DNA is TGTGCCAGCAGTGACGGACTAGCGGGACGGAATGAGCAGTTCTTC. Its protein product is CASSDGLAGRNEQFF.

For the CDR3, the DNA is TGTGCCAGCAGCCCCTCCGGGACTAGCGGGAGCGAGCAGTACTTC. Its protein product is CASSPSGTSGSEQYF. The chain has TRBV6-6 and TRBJ2-7; TRBD2 agrees at 14 bases. In germline, CDR1 is MNHNY, CDR2 SVGAGI (reference sequence). This CDR3 is 15 amino acids long. V shed 6 bases, J shed 6 bases, and the junction held 7 bases outside the gene matches.

The chain carries TRBV11-2 and TRBJ1-1; D uncertain. The CDR3 sequence is 15 residues long. The germline V and J ends were trimmed by 3 bases and 0 bases, with 11 bases remaining between them. Germline CDR1 reads SGHAT; CDR2 reads FQNNGV. The CDR3 reads CASSFRVRVNTEAFF. The CDR3 DNA reads as TGTGCCAGCAGCTTCCGCGTCCGGGTGAACACTGAAGCTTTCTTT.

The chain links TRBV9 to TRBJ2-5; 9 nucleotides match TRBD1. Looked up from germline, CDR1 is SGDLS and CDR2 is YYNGEE. The CDR3 consists of 14 residues. V dropped 3 bases and J dropped 5; count of bases not matched to a gene: 5. CDR3: CASSADRGWETQYF. The CDR3, as DNA: TGTGCCAGCAGCGCGGACAGGGGCTGGGAGACCCAGTACTTC.

This chain joins TRBV30 and TRBJ2-1; 8 nucleotides align to TRBD2. Trimming cost V 3 bases and J 7 bases; bases outside gene matches: 8. The CDR3 loop spans 14 amino acids. Germline V gene data show CDR1 as GTSNPN and CDR2 as SVGIG (reference sequence). The chain's CDR3 is CAWRRGAGENEQFF. The CDR3 DNA follows: TGTGCCTGGAGGCGAGGAGCGGGGGAAAATGAGCAGTTCTTC.

The V and J genes are TRBV30 and TRBJ1-1, with D possibly being TRBD1 (5 bases). Per germline, CDR1 GTSNPN and CDR2 SVGIG (reference sequence). V shed 3 bases and J shed 10 bases, with 15 bases lying between them. The CDR3 totals 12 residues. In nucleotides, the CDR3 is TGTGCCTGGAGGGGACGGATAGCGCGAGCTTTCTTT. This codes for CAWRGRIARAFF.

This clone was seen a few times. The gene calls are TRBV6-5 and TRBJ1-1; no firm D call. The CDR3 spans 13 residues. The germline V gene has CDR1 MNHEY and CDR2 SVGAGI. V was pared by 1 base and J by 2 bases, with 5 bases between. The CDR3 sequence is CASSYLLNTEAFF. CDR3 in DNA: TGTGCCAGCAGTTACTTGTTAAACACTGAAGCTTTCTTT.

The genes are TRBV4-1 and TRBJ1-5; D is unresolved. Germline CDR1 is MGHRA and CDR2 is YSYEKL. V lost 0 bases to trimming and J lost 7 bases, with 7 bases between them. The CDR3 sequence is 13 residues long. The CDR3 loop is CASSQEVWQPQHF. CDR3 DNA sequence: TGCGCCAGCAGCCAAGAAGTATGGCAGCCCCAGCATTTT.

The rearrangement uses TRBV30 and TRBJ2-7; the match to TRBD2 covers 12 bases. The germline CDR1 and CDR2 sequences are GTSNPN and SVGIG (reference sequence). The trim removed 3 bases at V and 7 bases at J, leaving 7 bases unmatched. This CDR3 has 14 amino acids. The CDR3 loop reads CAWSASGGAGEQYF. Here the CDR3 DNA reads TGTGCCTGGAGCGCTAGCGGGGGGGCGGGGGAGCAGTACTTC.

In its sample, this clone was seen a few times. The chain links TRBV19 to TRBJ1-1; no reliable D call. Germline CDR1 reads LNHDA; CDR2 reads SQIVND (reference sequence). The V end was cut by 6 bases, the J end by 3 bases, with 11 bases between. The CDR3 totals 13 residues. The CDR3 DNA sequence: TGTGCCAGTAGCAGATCCCCGGACACTGAAGCTTTCTTT. It yields the protein CASSRSPDTEAFF.

The chain combines TRBV30 with TRBJ1-5; D is perhaps TRBD1 (6 bases). Germline V CDR1 and CDR2: GTSNPN, SVGIG (reference sequence). This CDR3 is 14 amino acids long. Deletions cut 4 bases from V and 7 bases from J, with 17 bases between. The CDR3 bases are TGTGCCTGGACGACCCAAACAGGGACCCAGCCCCAGCATTTT. Translated, it gives CAWTTQTGTQPQHF.

This clone was counted a few times. This sequence joins TRBV5-8 and TRBJ2-2; perhaps D is TRBD1 or TRBD2 (5 bases each). The CDR3 is 18 residues long. Germline V CDR1 and CDR2: SGHTS, YDEGEE. V was clipped by 4 bases and J by 5 bases, with 24 bases between them. The CDR3 protein is CASSPPGPTSSWTGELFF. As DNA, the CDR3 is TGTGCCAGCAGCCCTCCGGGACCGACCTCTTCGTGGACCGGGGAGCTGTTTTTT.

The rearrangement uses TRBV30 and TRBJ2-2; unclear D gene. The CDR3 contains 14 residues. Looked up from germline, CDR1 is GTSNPN and CDR2 is SVGIG (reference sequence). The V gene lost 4 bases and the J gene lost 3 bases, with 12 bases spanning the gap. The CDR3 nucleotides read TGTGCCTGGAATAGGAACAGTGACACCGGGGAGCTGTTTTTT. Translation gives CAWNRNSDTGELFF.

This clone turned up a few times. The rearrangement joins TRBV20-1 to TRBJ1-1; the D is unclear. Per germline, CDR1 DFQATT and CDR2 SNEGSKA (reference sequence). V dropped 7 bases and J dropped 1 base, with 7 bases sitting between them. There are 11 residues in the CDR3. The CDR3 protein is CSGRRNTEAFF. In nucleotides, the CDR3 is TGCAGTGGAAGGAGGAACACTGAAGCTTTCTTT.

V gene TRBV6-5 combines with J gene TRBJ1-1; D possibly corresponds to TRBD1 (5 bases). V lost 5 bases and J 2 bases, leaving 12 bases between the germline ends. Germline V gene data show CDR1 as MNHEY and CDR2 as SVGAGI. This CDR3 contains 14 residues. The CDR3 sequence: CASSMDGQNTEAFF. The CDR3, as DNA: TGTGCCAGCAGTATGGACGGACAAAACACTGAAGCTTTCTTT.

The CDR3 nucleotides read TGCAGCGTTCTGCTAGCCAACTACGAGCAGTACTTC. This codes for CSVLLANYEQYF. The rearrangement links TRBV29-1 to TRBJ2-7; tentatively, D is TRBD2 (5 bases). The CDR3 is made up of 12 amino acids. The V end lost 5 bases, the J end lost 3 bases, and 11 bases lay between the germline ends. Germline V gene lookup returns CDR1 SQVTM and CDR2 ANQGSEA.

This clone was counted a few times. The genes are TRBV6-5 and TRBJ1-2; unclear D gene. The length of the CDR3 is 13 residues. V was shortened by 6 bases and J by 4 bases, with 12 bases between the two germline ends. Per germline, CDR1 MNHEY and CDR2 SVGAGI. The CDR3 sequence: CASREEDGYGYTF. CDR3 bases: TGTGCCAGCAGAGAAGAGGACGGCTATGGCTACACCTTC.

The gene calls are TRBV4-1 and TRBJ1-5; D remains ambiguous. Germline V gene lookup returns CDR1 MGHRA and CDR2 YSYEKL. The CDR3 length is 15 residues. V lost 0 bases and J lost 9, with 15 bases in between. The CDR3 region has the DNA TGCGCCAGCAGCCAAGATGGGAGAGGAAGCTTGCCCCAGCATTTT. Residues: CASSQDGRGSLPQHF.

The chain couples TRBV27 to TRBJ2-7; perhaps TRBD1 as D (6 bases). The CDR3 is 13 amino acids. The germline V gene has CDR1 MNHEY and CDR2 SMNVEV (reference sequence). The V end lost 6 bases, the J end lost 1 base, and 10 bases lay between the germline ends. The DNA for the CDR3 is TGTGCCAGCAGGGACAGTTGGTCCTACGAGCAGTACTTC. This sequence encodes CASRDSWSYEQYF.

CDR3 nucleotide sequence: TGTGCCAGCAGTTACGGCGGGGGGGCCTACACAGATACGCAGTATTTT. Its protein product is CASSYGGGAYTDTQYF. V and J are TRBV6-5 and TRBJ2-3, with 9 bases lining up with TRBD2. Germline trimming cut 2 bases from V and 2 bases from J; bases unmatched to any gene: 5. Germline assignment: CDR1 MNHEY and CDR2 SVGAGI. CDR3 length equals 16 residues.

This clone was found once. The junction shows a germline mismatch at one end, possibly a read error. This rearrangement joins TRBV6-6 to TRBJ2-7; D ambiguous. The CDR3 runs to 13 residues. Per germline, CDR1 MNHNY and CDR2 SVGAGI (reference sequence). CDR3 sequence reads: CASSYSKTTEQYF. CDR3 DNA: TGTGCCAGCAGTTACTCGAAGACCACAGAGCAGTACTTT.